This TCR beta chain was recovered during a study of blood T cell repertoires in COVID-19. The overall study: The United States, Italy and Spain provided the acute and convalescent COVID-19 samples. Sample material is recorded as cDNA or gDNA derived from T cells, B-cell-depleted T cells, or PBMCs.

The repertoire was sequenced with immunoSEQ multiplex PCR; TCRdb's copy has only in-frame clones and lacks some. The top ten clones hold more than 8% of a sample with under 75,000 clones, roughly 89% of them seen once. Trimming shortened V by 4 bases and J by 8 bases, and 23 bases separated the two germline ends. The germline gives CDR1 MGHRA, CDR2 YSYEKL. The CDR3 is 16 residues long. The specimen sequenced was peripheral blood. V and J are TRBV4-1 and TRBJ1-2; D is perhaps TRBD1 (6 bases). The sequence was obtained from a man aged 50 to 59 with active COVID-19. This CDR3 reads CASSPEPNRAQGGYTF. The CDR3, as DNA: TGCGCCAGCAGCCCAGAACCTAACAGGGCCCAGGGGGGCTACACCTTC.